This paragraph reports one TCR beta chain. Antigen unknown. One end of the junction varies from germline; a read error may be responsible. The data were taken from a study of T-cell reconstitution after alpha-beta-depleted transplantation in children. Overall study results and limits: The high TCRbeta diversity at day 60 in some patients came from surviving recipient T cells and thymic progenitors. Expanded graft clones numbering several hundred reportedly gave rise to alpha-beta T cells about two months after transplant.

From germline, CDR1 is SGHRS and CDR2 YFSETQ. This CDR3 contains 14 residues. Preparation of the TCRbeta library involved a method that used unique molecular identifiers. MiXCR, run by TCRdb on the PCR reads, gives a single entry per CDR3 protein. The sample consists of approximately 230,000 distinct CDR3 sequences, roughly a quarter of them appearing once. The V gene is TRBV5-1, the J gene TRBJ2-3; a weak D match, TRBD1 (5 bases). The sequence was collected from a female patient aged 2-10 years who had a stem cell transplant for congenital amegakaryocytic thrombocytopenia, so the T cells may come from the graft donor. The sequences come from PBMCs, mostly from graft donor cells, collected 360 days after TCRalphabeta/CD19-depleted stem cell transplant. CDR3 residues: CASSFQGSTDTQYF. DNA for the CDR3: TGTGCCAGCTCATTCCAGGGTAGCACAGATACGCAGTATTTT.